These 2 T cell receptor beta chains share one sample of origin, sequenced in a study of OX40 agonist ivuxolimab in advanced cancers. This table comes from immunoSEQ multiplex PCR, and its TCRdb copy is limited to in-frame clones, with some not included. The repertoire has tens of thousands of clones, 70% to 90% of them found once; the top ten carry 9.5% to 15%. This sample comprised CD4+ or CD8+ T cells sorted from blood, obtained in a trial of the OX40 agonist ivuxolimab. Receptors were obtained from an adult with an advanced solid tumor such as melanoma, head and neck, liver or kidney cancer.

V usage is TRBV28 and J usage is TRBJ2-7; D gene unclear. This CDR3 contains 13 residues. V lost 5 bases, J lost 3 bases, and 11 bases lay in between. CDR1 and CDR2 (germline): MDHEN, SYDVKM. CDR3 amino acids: CASSRSLHYEQYF. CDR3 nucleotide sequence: TGTGCCAGCAGTCGGTCCCTTCACTACGAGCAGTACTTC.

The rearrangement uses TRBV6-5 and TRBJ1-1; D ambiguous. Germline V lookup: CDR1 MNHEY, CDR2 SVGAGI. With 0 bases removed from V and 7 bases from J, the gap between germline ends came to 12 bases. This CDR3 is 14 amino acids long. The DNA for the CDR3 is TGTGCCAGCAGTTACTCGAATAGGATTAATGAAGCTTTCTTT. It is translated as CASSYSNRINEAFF.